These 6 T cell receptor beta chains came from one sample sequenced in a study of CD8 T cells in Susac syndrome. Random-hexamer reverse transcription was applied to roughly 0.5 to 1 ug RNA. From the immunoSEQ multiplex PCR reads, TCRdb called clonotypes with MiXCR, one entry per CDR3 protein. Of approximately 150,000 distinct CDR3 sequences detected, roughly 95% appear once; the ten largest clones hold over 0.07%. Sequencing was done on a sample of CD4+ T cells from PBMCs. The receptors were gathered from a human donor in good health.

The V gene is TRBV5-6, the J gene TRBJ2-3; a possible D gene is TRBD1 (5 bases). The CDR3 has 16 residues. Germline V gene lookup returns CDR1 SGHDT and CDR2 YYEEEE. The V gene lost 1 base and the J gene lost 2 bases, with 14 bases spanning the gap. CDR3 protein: CASSLPGQGHTDTQYF. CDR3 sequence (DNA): TGTGCCAGCAGCTTGCCCGGGCAGGGCCACACAGATACGCAGTATTTT.

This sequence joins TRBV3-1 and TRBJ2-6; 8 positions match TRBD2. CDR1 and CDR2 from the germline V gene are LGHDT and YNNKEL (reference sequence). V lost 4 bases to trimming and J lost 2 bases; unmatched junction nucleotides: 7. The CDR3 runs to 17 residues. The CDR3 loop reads CASSPGGGAPGANVLTF. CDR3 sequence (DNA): TGTGCCAGCAGCCCCGGGGGGGGCGCACCTGGGGCCAACGTCCTGACTTTC.

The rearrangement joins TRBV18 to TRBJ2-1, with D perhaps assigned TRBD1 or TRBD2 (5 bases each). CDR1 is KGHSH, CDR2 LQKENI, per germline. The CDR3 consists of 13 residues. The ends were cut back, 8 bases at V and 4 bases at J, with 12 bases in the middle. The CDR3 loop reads CASAMGTYNEQFF. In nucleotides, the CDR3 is TGTGCCAGCGCGATGGGGACGTACAATGAGCAGTTCTTC. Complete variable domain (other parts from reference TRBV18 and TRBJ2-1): NAGVMQNPRHLVRRRGQEARLRCSPMKGHSHVYWYRQLPEEGLKFMVYLQKENIIDESGMPKERFSAEFPKEGPSILRIQQVVRGDSAAYFCASAMGTYNEQFFGPGTRLTVL.

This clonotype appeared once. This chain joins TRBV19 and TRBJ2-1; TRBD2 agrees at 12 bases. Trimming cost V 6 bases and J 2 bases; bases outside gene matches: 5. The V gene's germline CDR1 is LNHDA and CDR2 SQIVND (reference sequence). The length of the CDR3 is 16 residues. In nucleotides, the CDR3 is TGTGCCAGTAGATATACTAGCGGGAGGACCTACAATGAGCAGTTCTTC. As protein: CASRYTSGRTYNEQFF.

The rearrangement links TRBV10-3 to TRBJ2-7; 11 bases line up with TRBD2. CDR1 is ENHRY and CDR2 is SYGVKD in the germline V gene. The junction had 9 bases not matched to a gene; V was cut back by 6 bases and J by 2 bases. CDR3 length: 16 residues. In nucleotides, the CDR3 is TGTGCCATCAGGGGGACACTAGCGGGGGACCCCTACGAGCAGTACTTC. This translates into CAIRGTLAGDPYEQYF.

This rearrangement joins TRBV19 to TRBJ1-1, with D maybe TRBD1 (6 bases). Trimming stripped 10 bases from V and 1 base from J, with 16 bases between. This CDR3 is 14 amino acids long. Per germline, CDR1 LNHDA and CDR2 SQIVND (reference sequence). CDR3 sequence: CAIRRDISNTEAFF. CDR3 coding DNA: TGTGCCATTCGCCGGGACATTTCGAACACTGAAGCTTTCTTT.